These 21 T cell receptor beta chains originate from one sample sequenced in a study of CD8+ T cells in alopecia areata. It was cDNA, reverse transcribed from extracted RNA, that served as the sequencing template. The table came from immunoSEQ multiplex PCR; TCRdb's copy has only in-frame clones and leaves some out. The sample includes about 94,000 clones, about three quarters of them seen just once. This sample's treatment: oral pan-JAK inhibitor, 5-10 mg twice daily. The sample in question was CD8+ T cells sorted from blood, obtained at week 44, from a patient treated with tofacitinib. The source is a human donor with alopecia areata.

The CDR3 bases are TGTGCCAGCAGCGATACAGGGGCAGGCGAGCAGTACTTC. This gives the protein CASSDTGAGEQYF. The genes are TRBV7-9 and TRBJ2-7; 7 nucleotides agree with TRBD1. The CDR3 length is 13 residues. V was pared by 5 bases and J by 6 bases, with 7 bases of the junction left unmatched. Germline CDR1 SEHNR, CDR2 FQNEAQ (reference sequence).

The chain carries TRBV23-1 and TRBJ1-1, with D uncertain. TRBV23-1 is sorted into the ORF group, with uncertain function. Trimming stripped 5 bases from V and 2 bases from J, with 12 bases between. The CDR3 runs 14 residues. The CDR3 region is CASSKTRDNTEAFF. CDR3 DNA sequence: TGCGCCAGCAGTAAAACAAGGGATAACACTGAAGCTTTCTTT.

Concerning this clone itself: At the DNA level, this CDR3 is encoded by other sequences in the same sample as well. CDR3 loop: CASSVGGGNQPQHF. In DNA, the CDR3 is TGTGCCAGCAGCGTAGGAGGGGGCAATCAGCCCCAGCATTTT. J is TRBJ1-5 and V is TRBV9; TRBD1 might be the D (5 bases). Germline CDR1 SGDLS, CDR2 YYNGEE. The V and J ends lost 0 bases and 2 bases respectively, with 6 bases between them. There are 14 residues in the CDR3.

The chain carries TRBV7-2 and TRBJ2-7, with D possibly being TRBD2 (6 bases). The germline CDR1 and CDR2 sequences are SGHTA and FQGNSA. V was clipped by 4 bases and J by 4 bases, with 11 bases between them. CDR3 length: 13 amino acids. CDR3 sequence (DNA): TGTGCCAGCAGCTCGGTCGCGGGATACGAGCAGTACTTC. Translating it yields CASSSVAGYEQYF.

The V and J genes are TRBV6-5 and TRBJ2-7, with TRBD1 identical over 8 bases. With 2 bases clipped from V and 6 bases from J, the junction kept 3 bases outside the gene matches. The CDR3 consists of 13 residues. Germline loops: CDR1 MNHEY, CDR2 SVGAGI. This CDR3 reads CASSYGQGGEQYF. In nucleotides, the CDR3 is TGTGCCAGCAGTTACGGACAGGGAGGCGAGCAGTACTTC.

The chain has TRBV6-1 and TRBJ2-7; 7 bases align to TRBD2. Per germline, CDR1 MNHNS and CDR2 SASEGT. CDR3 length: 13 residues. Here the CDR3 DNA reads TGTGCGGCGGGAGCGGGGCCAACCTACGAGCAGTACTTC. This gives the protein CAAGAGPTYEQYF.

The J gene is TRBJ2-7, the V gene TRBV29-1, with D perhaps matching TRBD2 (7 bases). Germline values: CDR1 SQVTM, CDR2 ANQGSEA. V was shortened by 4 bases and J by 1 base, with 14 bases between the two germline ends. The CDR3 totals 14 residues. The CDR3 sequence: CSVVLGGQSYEQYF. The DNA for the CDR3 is TGCAGCGTTGTACTGGGGGGGCAATCCTACGAGCAGTACTTC.

The chain couples TRBV4-3 to TRBJ2-1; D possibly corresponds to TRBD1 (5 bases). The V and J ends lost 7 bases and 1 base respectively, with 11 bases between them. Germline loops: CDR1 LGHNA, CDR2 YSLEER. This CDR3 has 14 amino acids. The CDR3 loop reads CASKEGVSYNEQFF. The CDR3 DNA follows: TGCGCCAGCAAGGAAGGGGTTTCCTACAATGAGCAGTTCTTC.

This clone was recorded a few times. The chain links TRBV2 to TRBJ2-1; D is ambiguous. The CDR3 runs to 15 residues. Trimming stripped 3 bases from V and 5 bases from J, with 14 bases between. CDR1 is SNHLY, CDR2 FYNNEI, per germline. CDR3 loop: CASSEYLEQHNEQFF. In nucleotides, the CDR3 is TGTGCCAGCAGTGAGTATCTAGAACAGCACAATGAGCAGTTCTTC.

The rearrangement links TRBV27 to TRBJ2-4, with D unclear. V lost 2 bases, J lost 7 bases, and 12 bases lay in between. Germline values: CDR1 MNHEY, CDR2 SMNVEV (reference sequence). This CDR3 is 14 amino acids long. The CDR3: CASSLRASGNIQYF. CDR3 nucleotides: TGTGCCAGCAGTTTAAGAGCCTCCGGGAACATTCAGTACTTC.

This clone was detected a few times. This sequence joins TRBV27 and TRBJ1-5; D is unclear. The germline V and J ends were trimmed by 5 bases and 7 bases, with 12 bases remaining between them. The CDR3 has 13 amino acids. Germline-derived CDR1 and CDR2 are MNHEY and SMNVEV (reference sequence). The CDR3 reads CASSVWVNQPQHF. In DNA, the CDR3 is TGTGCCAGCAGTGTCTGGGTTAACCAGCCCCAGCATTTT.

V gene TRBV6-6 combines with J gene TRBJ1-5; D unclear. V lost 6 bases to trimming and J lost 4 bases, with 16 bases between them. The germline CDR1 and CDR2 sequences are MNHNY and SVGAGI (reference sequence). This CDR3 has 15 residues. CDR3 in amino acids: CASSEGGKVNQPQHF. The DNA for the CDR3 is TGTGCCAGCAGCGAGGGCGGAAAAGTTAATCAGCCCCAGCATTTT.

This clone occurred a few times. The rearrangement links TRBV29-1 to TRBJ1-1, with 9 bases fitting TRBD1. Germline values: CDR1 SQVTM, CDR2 ANQGSEA. The trim removed 6 bases at V and 5 bases at J, leaving 10 bases unmatched. The CDR3 consists of 14 residues. The CDR3 coding sequence is TGCAGCGTGTTACAGGACAGGGGAGGTACTGAAGCTTTCTTT. Translated, it gives CSVLQDRGGTEAFF.

The chain uses TRBV19 and TRBJ2-7; TRBD1 is a possible D gene (5 bases). The CDR3 loop spans 15 amino acids. Trimming removed 5 bases at V and 3 bases at J, with 17 bases between. Germline V lookup: CDR1 LNHDA, CDR2 SQIVND (reference sequence). The CDR3 loop is CASSPDSSNLYEQYF. The DNA for the CDR3 is TGTGCCAGTAGTCCAGACAGTTCCAACCTCTACGAGCAGTACTTC.

V and J are TRBV6-1 and TRBJ2-7, with 12 nucleotides matching TRBD1. The ends lost 6 bases at V and 4 bases at J; junction bases unmatched: 7. Germline loops: CDR1 MNHNS, CDR2 SASEGT. This CDR3 has 15 residues. CDR3 coding DNA: TGTGCCAGCAGCGCCCCGGGACAGGGGGCTTACGAGCAGTACTTC. Residues: CASSAPGQGAYEQYF.

This clone has a handful of counts. The chain couples TRBV14 to TRBJ2-2; a weak D match, TRBD1 (5 bases). Germline CDR1 and CDR2: SGHDN and FVKESK. This CDR3 is built from 14 residues. V was cut by 4 bases and J by 0 bases, with 6 bases left in between. CDR3: CASSPGPNTGELFF. The CDR3 DNA follows: TGTGCCAGCAGCCCAGGGCCGAACACCGGGGAGCTGTTTTTT. The complete variable domain, with remaining parts taken from reference TRBV14 and TRBJ2-2, reads EAGVTQFPSHSVIEKGQTVTLRCDPISGHDNLYWYRRVMGKEIKFLLHFVKESKQDESGMPNNRFLAERTGGTYSTLKVQPAELEDSGVYFCASSPGPNTGELFFGEGSRLTVL.

This clone was observed a single time. The chain uses TRBV15 and TRBJ2-1; TRBD1 matches at 9 bases. The germline gives CDR1 LNHNV, CDR2 YYDKDF (reference sequence). The CDR3 is 14 residues long. V lost 4 bases, J lost 6 bases, and 4 bases stayed unmatched. CDR3 bases: TGTGCCACCAGCAAGGGACAGGGAAGCAATGAGCAGTTCTTC. It specifies CATSKGQGSNEQFF.

The V and J genes are TRBV29-1 and TRBJ2-5; a possible D gene is TRBD1 (5 bases). CDR1 is SQVTM, CDR2 ANQGSEA, per germline. The CDR3 runs to 12 residues. V was shortened by 2 bases and J by 10 bases, with 14 bases between the two germline ends. CDR3 amino acids: CSVENRDRDQYF. CDR3 coding DNA: TGCAGCGTTGAAAACCGAGACAGAGACCAGTACTTC.

This clone was found once. The chain employs TRBV9 and TRBJ2-3; D unresolved. Trimming stripped 1 base from V and 5 bases from J, with 14 bases between. Germline V gene sequence: CDR1 SGDLS, CDR2 YYNGEE. CDR3 size: 15 residues. CDR3 region: CASSVSPGVKDTQYF. The CDR3 bases are TGTGCCAGCAGCGTATCTCCGGGTGTTAAAGATACGCAGTATTTT.

The chain links TRBV27 to TRBJ1-6; 9 bases map to TRBD1. Looked up from germline, CDR1 is MNHEY and CDR2 is SMNVEV (reference sequence). This CDR3 is 17 amino acids long. V was clipped by 5 bases and J by 15 bases; unmatched bases: 20. CDR3 in DNA: TGTGCCAGCAGTCCGCGATCCTCCGGGACAGGGAATCCTCTCCTCCACTTT. Protein sequence: CASSPRSSGTGNPLLHF.

The genes are TRBV6-7 and TRBJ2-1; TRBD1 or TRBD2 may be the D gene (5 bases each). TRBV6-7 is an open reading frame whose function is uncertain. CDR3 length: 14 residues. V lost 2 bases, J lost 6 bases, and 11 bases lay in between. The CDR3 coding sequence is TGTGCCAGCAGTTACGTGGGGGACCCCAATGAGCAGTTCTTC. Translated: CASSYVGDPNEQFF.